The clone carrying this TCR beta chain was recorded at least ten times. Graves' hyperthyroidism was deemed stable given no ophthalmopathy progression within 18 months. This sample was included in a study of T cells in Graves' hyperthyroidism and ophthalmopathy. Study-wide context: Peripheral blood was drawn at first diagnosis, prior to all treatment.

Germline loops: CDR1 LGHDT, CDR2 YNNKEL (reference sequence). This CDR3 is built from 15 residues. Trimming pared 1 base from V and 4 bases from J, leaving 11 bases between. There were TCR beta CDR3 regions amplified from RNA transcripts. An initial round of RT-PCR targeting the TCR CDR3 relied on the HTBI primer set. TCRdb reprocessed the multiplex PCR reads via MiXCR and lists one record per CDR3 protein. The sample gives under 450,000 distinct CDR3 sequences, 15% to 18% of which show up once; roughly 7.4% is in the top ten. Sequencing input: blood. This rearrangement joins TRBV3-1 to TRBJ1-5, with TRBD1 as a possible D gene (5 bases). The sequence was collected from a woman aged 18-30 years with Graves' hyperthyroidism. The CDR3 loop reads CASSQAGTKNQPQHF. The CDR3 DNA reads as TGTGCCAGCAGCCAAGCCGGGACCAAGAATCAGCCCCAGCATTTT.